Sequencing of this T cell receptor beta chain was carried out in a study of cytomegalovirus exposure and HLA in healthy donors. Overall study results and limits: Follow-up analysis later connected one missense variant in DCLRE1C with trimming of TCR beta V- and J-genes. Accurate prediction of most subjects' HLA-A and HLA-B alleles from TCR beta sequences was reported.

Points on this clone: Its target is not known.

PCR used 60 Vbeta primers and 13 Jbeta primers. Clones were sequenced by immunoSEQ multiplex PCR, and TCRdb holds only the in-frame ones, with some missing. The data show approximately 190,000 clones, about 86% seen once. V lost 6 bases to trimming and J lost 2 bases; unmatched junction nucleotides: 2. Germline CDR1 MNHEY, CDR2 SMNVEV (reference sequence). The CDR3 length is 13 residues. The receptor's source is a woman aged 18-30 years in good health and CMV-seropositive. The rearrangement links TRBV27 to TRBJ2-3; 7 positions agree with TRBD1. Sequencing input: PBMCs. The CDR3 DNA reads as TGTGCCAGCAGGGACAGGCTCACAGATACGCAGTATTTT. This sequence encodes CASRDRLTDTQYF.